One sample yielded the 6 T cell receptor beta chains listed below, sequenced in a study of blood T cells in healthy people across ages. Together with a sample-barcoded 5' primer, a J-beta primer mix was included in a second PCR lasting roughly 6 to 12 cycles. TCRdb ran MiXCR on the 5' RACE reads and lists one entry per CDR3 protein. The repertoire holds approximately 1.5 million distinct CDR3 sequences, with around 36% as singletons. Material: blood. All receptors derive from a woman aged 25 to 45 in good health.

This clonotype has just a few counts. This sequence may be a read error, since a much larger clone differs from it by one base. The CDR3 spells CASSPHGLAGVNEQYF. CDR3 in DNA: TGTGCCAGCAGCCCTCATGGGCTAGCGGGAGTTAATGAGCAGTACTTC. V usage is TRBV3-1 and J usage is TRBJ2-7; 10 nucleotides match TRBD2. The CDR3 has 16 amino acids. The V and J ends lost 4 bases and 7 bases, in that order; junction bases with no gene match: 13. Germline CDR1 is LGHDT and CDR2 is YNNKEL (reference sequence).

Turning to this clonotype: An end of the junction does not agree with germline; a read error may underlie this. V usage is TRBV12-3 or TRBV12-4 and J usage is TRBJ2-1; TRBD2 agrees at 16 bases. The CDR3 is 19 amino acids. In DNA form, the CDR3 reads TGTGCCAGCGGTTTTAAAGGGACTAGCGGGGGGGGTTCCTACAATGAGCAGTTCTTC. Its translation: CASGFKGTSGGGSYNEQFF.

The rearrangement uses TRBV13 and TRBJ2-7; 10 bases fit TRBD1. J gave up 9 bases and V 5 bases, and 10 bases lay outside the gene matches. Germline loops: CDR1 PRHDT, CDR2 FYEKMQ (reference sequence). The CDR3 sequence is 14 residues long. The CDR3 nucleotides are TGTGCCAGCAGCGAGGGACAGGGGTTGGGCGGGCAGTACTTC. Translated, it gives CASSEGQGLGGQYF. Together with reference TRBV13 and TRBJ2-7, the CDR3 gives the full variable domain: AAGVIQSPRHLIKEKRETATLKCYPIPRHDTVYWYQQGPGQDPQFLISFYEKMQSDKGSIPDRFSAQQFSDYHSELNMSSLELGDSALYFCASSEGQGLGGQYFGPGTRLTVT.

This rearrangement joins TRBV11-2 to TRBJ2-1; possible D gene TRBD1, 5 bases. Germline CDR1 reads SGHAT; CDR2 reads FQNNGV. Deletions cut 1 base from V and 9 bases from J, with 16 bases between. The CDR3 runs 15 residues. CDR3 coding DNA: TGTGCCAGCAGCTTAGCCCTAGGGGCCATACGTGAGCAGTTCTTC. Its translation is CASSLALGAIREQFF.

This chain links TRBV20-1 with TRBJ1-5; TRBD1 matches at 9 bases. The CDR3 is made up of 13 amino acids. Germline V lookup: CDR1 DFQATT, CDR2 SNEGSKA (reference sequence). V shed 1 base and J 12 bases; nucleotides not matched to a gene: 7. DNA for the CDR3: TGCAGTGCTAGAGTGGCCGGGACAGGGCTCCAGCATTTT. Encoded protein: CSARVAGTGLQHF.

There are a few counts of this clonotype. V gene TRBV4-1 combines with J gene TRBJ2-2, with 9 nucleotides matching TRBD2. Looked up from germline, CDR1 is MGHRA and CDR2 is YSYEKL. Trimming at V came to 4 bases and at J to 6 bases, leaving 9 bases not matched to a gene. This CDR3 region has 16 residues. CDR3 loop: CASSLAVAGGPGELFF. CDR3 DNA sequence: TGCGCCAGCAGCCTGGCGGTCGCGGGGGGGCCCGGGGAGCTGTTTTTT.